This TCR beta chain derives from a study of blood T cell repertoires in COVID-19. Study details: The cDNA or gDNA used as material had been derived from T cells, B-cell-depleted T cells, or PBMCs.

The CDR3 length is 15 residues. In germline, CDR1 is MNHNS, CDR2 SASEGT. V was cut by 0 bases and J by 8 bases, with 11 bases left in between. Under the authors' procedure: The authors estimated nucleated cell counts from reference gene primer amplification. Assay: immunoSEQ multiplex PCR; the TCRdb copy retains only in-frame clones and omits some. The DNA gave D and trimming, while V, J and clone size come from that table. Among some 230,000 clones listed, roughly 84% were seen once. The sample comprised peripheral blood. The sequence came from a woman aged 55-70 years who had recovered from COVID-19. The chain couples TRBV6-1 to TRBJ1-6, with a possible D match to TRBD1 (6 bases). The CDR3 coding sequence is TGTGCCAGCAGTGAAGCAGGGGGGGGGTATTCACCCCTCCACTTT. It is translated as CASSEAGGGYSPLHF.